One sample yielded the 26 T cell receptor beta chains listed below, sequenced in a study of Tregs in tolerant kidney transplant recipients. Method: immunoSEQ multiplex PCR; TCRdb's copy keeps in-frame clones and lacks some. This sample contains over 45,000 clones. The sequences come from CD4+ T cells from blood, collected before the transplant. These receptors were obtained from a human donor who received a combined kidney and bone marrow transplant.

Details on this clone: The sequenced fragment ends 3 residues before the CDR3 boundary, so the rest is inferred from the germline J gene. The rearrangement links TRBV6-2 or TRBV6-3 to TRBJ1-3; the D is unclear. Germline CDR1 is MNHEY and CDR2 is SVGEGT. This CDR3 comprises 15 residues. V was cut by 2 bases and J by 0 bases, with 8 bases left in between. The sequenced part of the CDR3 DNA is TGTGCCAGCAGTTACGAGGTAAGCTCTGGAAACACC. Translated, it gives CASSYEVSSGNT. From start to end, the CDR3 is CASSYEVSSGNTIYF.

The DNA read from the CDR3 is TGTGCCACCATGACAGGGGGCTTCGGCAATCAGCCC. It yields the protein CATMTGGFGNQP. The whole CDR3 sequence reads CATMTGGFGNQPQHF. This rearrangement joins TRBV6-2 or TRBV6-3 to TRBJ1-5; 10 positions agree with TRBD1. The read halts 3 residues ahead of the CDR3 end, with the missing end drawn from the germline J gene. The germline V gene encodes CDR1 MNHEY and CDR2 SVGEGT. This CDR3 region has 15 residues. Trimming removed 10 bases from V and 2 bases from J; junction bases left unmatched: 8.

On this clone: The read terminates 3 residues ahead of where the CDR3 ends, so the germline J gene completes it. The J gene is TRBJ2-1, the V gene TRBV30; D call uncertain. Looked up from germline, CDR1 is GTSNPN and CDR2 is SVGIG (reference sequence). Trimming removed 0 bases from V and 6 bases from J, with 12 bases in between. This CDR3 spans 14 amino acids. CDR3 bases read: TGTGCCTGGAGTGTACAGTACAGACGCAATGAG. It yields the protein CAWSVQYRRNE. The CDR3, in full, reads CAWSVQYRRNEQFF.

The CDR3 is CSVASGGGGYTF. The CDR3 bases that were read are TGCAGCGTTGCCTCAGGGGGAGGCGGC. The V call is TRBV29-1, the J call TRBJ1-2, with 7 bases lining up with TRBD1. The sequenced fragment ends 3 residues before the CDR3 boundary, so the rest is inferred from the germline J gene. The germline gives CDR1 SQVTM, CDR2 ANQGSEA. This CDR3 has 12 amino acids. Variable domain in full (rest from reference TRBV29-1 and TRBJ1-2): SAVISQKPSRDICQRGTSLTIQCQVDSQVTMMFWYRQQPGQSLTLIATANQGSEATYESGFVIDKFPISRPNLTFSTLTVSNMSPEDSSIYLCSVASGGGGYTFGSGTRLTVV.

Notes on this clone: The read terminates 3 residues before the CDR3 end, so the remaining end is supplied by the germline J gene. The chain uses TRBV5-5 and TRBJ1-5; no definite D call. V was pared by 5 bases and J by 5 bases, with 17 bases between. This CDR3 is built from 15 residues. The germline V gene has CDR1 SGHKS and CDR2 YYEKEE (reference sequence). The CDR3: CASSVRVRIDQPQHF. The CDR3 bases that were read are TGTGCCAGCAGTGTGCGGGTAAGGATAGATCAGCCC.

A word on this clone: The DNA ends 3 residues before the CDR3 does, and the rest of the CDR3 is filled in from the germline J gene. V and J are TRBV30 and TRBJ2-3; a possible D gene is TRBD2 (6 bases). Germline V lookup: CDR1 GTSNPN, CDR2 SVGIG (reference sequence). V was shortened by 4 bases and J by 2 bases, with 10 bases between the two germline ends. The CDR3 has 13 residues. Partial CDR3 DNA: TGTGCCTGGACTATAGCGGTCACAGATACG. Its protein is CAWTIAVTDT. The CDR3 in its entirety is CAWTIAVTDTQYF. The full variable domain, completed using reference TRBV30 and TRBJ2-3, is SQTIHQWPATLVQPVGSPLSLECTVEGTSNPNLYWYRQAAGRGLQLLFYSVGIGQISSEVPQNLSASRPQDRQFILSSKKLLLSDSGFYLCAWTIAVTDTQYFGPGTRLTVL.

As concerns this clone: The CDR3 end falls 3 residues outside the read, so it is completed with the germline J gene. The chain carries TRBV11-2 and TRBJ2-3; 8 nucleotides agree with TRBD2. This CDR3 has 15 residues. Germline CDR1 reads SGHAT; CDR2 reads FQNNGV. J gave up 3 bases and V 5 bases, and 7 bases lay outside the gene matches. The covered CDR3 bases are TGTGCCAGCAGCCCCGGGGCGGGGGGAACAGATACG. Residues: CASSPGAGGTDT. From start to end, the CDR3 is CASSPGAGGTDTQYF.

On this clone: The read ends 3 residues early relative to the CDR3; the germline J gene fills the gap. This chain links TRBV30 with TRBJ1-5, with D unresolved. V lost 3 bases to trimming and J lost 6 bases, with 6 bases between them. This CDR3 contains 11 residues. Germline values: CDR1 GTSNPN, CDR2 SVGIG (reference sequence). The CDR3 loop is CAWSQIQPQHF. The CDR3 bases that were read are TGTGCCTGGAGCCAGATTCAGCCC.

Points on this clone: The read halts 3 residues ahead of the CDR3 end, with the missing end drawn from the germline J gene. V is TRBV7-9 and J is TRBJ1-4; D perhaps matches TRBD1 (5 bases). CDR1 and CDR2 from the germline V gene are SEHNR and FQNEAQ (reference sequence). V shed 5 bases and J shed 0 bases, with 10 bases lying between them. The CDR3 has 15 residues. CDR3 bases read: TGTGCCAGCAGCCCAAGGGGTGCAACTAATGAAAAA. Its protein product is CASSPRGATNEK. The whole CDR3 sequence reads CASSPRGATNEKLFF.

For this clone: The CDR3 goes on 3 residues after the read ends, and that part is filled in from the germline J gene. The V and J genes are TRBV20-1 and TRBJ2-1; TRBD2 aligns across 12 bases. V was clipped by 6 bases and J by 6 bases; unmatched bases: 12. Germline CDR1 and CDR2: DFQATT and SNEGSKA (reference sequence). The CDR3 extends over 16 amino acids. CDR3 sequence reads: CSALHPTSGSANEQFF. The CDR3 DNA, read in part, is TGCAGTGCCCTTCATCCGACTAGCGGGAGCGCCAATGAG.

For this clone: The read finishes 3 residues shy of the CDR3 end, and the germline J gene is used to complete it. The J gene is TRBJ2-1, the V gene TRBV20-1; 7 nucleotides align to TRBD2. This CDR3 is 15 amino acids long. CDR1 is DFQATT and CDR2 is SNEGSKA in the germline V gene (reference sequence). After removal of 4 bases from V and 0 bases from J, the junction contained 6 bases not matched to a gene. CDR3 DNA (partial): TGCAGTGCTAAGGCTAGCGGCATCTCCTACAATGAG. Residues: CSAKASGISYNE. The full CDR3 reads CSAKASGISYNEQFF.

A word on this clone: The read ends 3 residues before the CDR3 terminus; that terminus is restored from the germline J gene. The V gene is TRBV2, the J gene TRBJ1-1; D is perhaps TRBD1 (5 bases). Germline V gene sequence: CDR1 SNHLY, CDR2 FYNNEI. V shed 0 bases and J shed 4 bases, with 15 bases lying between them. This CDR3 contains 16 residues. The CDR3 protein is CASSEARAGRSTEAFF. CDR3 bases read: TGTGCCAGCAGTGAAGCGCGCGCAGGGCGCAGCACTGAA.

Details on this clone: The read ends 3 residues shy of where the CDR3 ends; the end is completed using the germline J gene. The chain carries TRBV2 and TRBJ2-1, with TRBD2 matching 11 bases. CDR1 is SNHLY and CDR2 is FYNNEI in the germline V gene. The CDR3 has 19 amino acids. The trim removed 8 bases at V and 7 bases at J, leaving 22 bases unmatched. The CDR3 bases that were read are TGTGCCAGCGAGAGGGGGTGGCTAGCGGGAGGATCCAATGGAAATGAG. Its protein product is CASERGWLAGGSNGNE. The CDR3, in full, reads CASERGWLAGGSNGNEQFF.

Points on this clone: From the germline J gene comes the end of the CDR3, since the read stops 3 residues before it. The V gene is TRBV7-2, the J gene TRBJ2-3, with 10 bases aligning to TRBD2. The CDR3 spans 15 residues. Looked up from germline, CDR1 is SGHTA and CDR2 is FQGNSA. Unmatched junction bases numbered 6, after V lost 5 bases and J lost 4 bases. The CDR3 DNA, read in part, is TGTGCCAGCAGCCACCCTAGCGGGAGTTCAGATACG. Protein sequence: CASSHPSGSSDT. The entire CDR3 protein is CASSHPSGSSDTQYF.

Points on this clone: The read stops 3 residues short of the end of the CDR3; the missing end is completed from the germline J gene. The chain carries TRBV20-1 and TRBJ2-7; a possible D gene is TRBD2 (6 bases). The germline gives CDR1 DFQATT, CDR2 SNEGSKA (reference sequence). The CDR3 is made up of 12 amino acids. The CDR3 loop is CRTRDHTYEQYF. Partial CDR3 DNA: TGCAGGACTAGGGACCACACCTACGAG.

Details on this clone: The read terminates 3 residues ahead of where the CDR3 ends, so the germline J gene completes it. This rearrangement joins TRBV6-2 or TRBV6-3 to TRBJ1-5; D remains unclear. Germline V gene data show CDR1 as MNHEY and CDR2 as SVGEGT. The CDR3 runs 13 residues. V shed 8 bases and J shed 0 bases, with 8 bases lying between them. The DNA read from the CDR3 is TGTGCCAGCGCGTTTGTTAGCAATCAGCCC. It encodes CASAFVSNQP. The whole CDR3 protein reads CASAFVSNQPQHF.

Worth noting for this clone: The read ends 3 residues before the CDR3 terminus; that terminus is restored from the germline J gene. The J gene is TRBJ2-7, the V gene TRBV2; TRBD1 is a possible D gene (5 bases). This CDR3 has 11 amino acids. V dropped 8 bases and J dropped 4 bases, with 9 bases sitting between them. CDR1 SNHLY and CDR2 FYNNEI come from the germline V gene. The sequenced CDR3 bases are TGTGCCAGCGGGGCGGATTACGAG. It is translated as CASGADYE. The full CDR3 reads CASGADYEQYF.

To note about this clone: The read terminates 3 residues before the CDR3 end, so the remaining end is supplied by the germline J gene. The rearrangement links TRBV20-1 to TRBJ1-2; perhaps TRBD1 as D (6 bases). Per germline, CDR1 DFQATT and CDR2 SNEGSKA (reference sequence). The germline V and J ends were trimmed by 5 bases and 6 bases, with 19 bases remaining between them. The CDR3 is made up of 14 amino acids. CDR3 bases read: TGCAGTGCTGTAGGTCGTACAGGGTTCGATGGC. This translates into CSAVGRTGFDG. The CDR3 reads in full as CSAVGRTGFDGYTF.

On this clone itself: The CDR3 end lies 3 residues beyond the end of the read and is filled in from the germline J gene. The V call is TRBV7-9, the J call TRBJ2-1; a weak D match, TRBD2 (5 bases). The CDR3 contains 13 residues. Trimming left V 2 bases short and J 6 bases short, with 8 bases between. Germline CDR1 SEHNR, CDR2 FQNEAQ (reference sequence). CDR3 in amino acids: CASSLLDCNEQFF. The DNA read from the CDR3 is TGTGCCAGCAGCTTACTGGACTGCAATGAG.

About this clone itself: The CDR3 extends 3 residues past the end of the read, so its final part is completed from the germline J gene. The chain couples TRBV5-1 to TRBJ2-3, with 11 bases matching TRBD2. CDR1 and CDR2 (germline): SGHRS, YFSETQ. V shed 3 bases, J shed 1 base, and the junction held 4 bases outside the gene matches. This CDR3 comprises 16 residues. CDR3 DNA (partial): TGCGCCAGCAGCTCGGTTAGCGGGAGGGGCACAGATACG. This codes for CASSSVSGRGTDT. The full-length CDR3 reads as CASSSVSGRGTDTQYF.

The CDR3 is CASRQITTGELFF. The part of the CDR3 DNA that was read is TGCGCCAGCAGACAGATAACAACCGGGGAG. The chain has TRBV5-1 and TRBJ2-2; D is undetermined. The observed sequence ends 3 residues before the CDR3 terminus, with the missing tail filled in from the germline J gene. Deletions cut 5 bases from V and 5 bases from J, with 10 bases between. Germline assignment: CDR1 SGHRS and CDR2 YFSETQ. This CDR3 comprises 13 residues. Full variable domain (missing parts from reference TRBV5-1 and TRBJ2-2): KAGVTQTPRYLIKTRGQQVTLSCSPISGHRSVSWYQQTPGQGLQFLFEYFSETQRNKGNFPGRFSGRQFSNSRSEMNVSTLELGDSALYLCASRQITTGELFFGEGSRLTVL.

In regard to this clone: The missing CDR3 end, 3 residues past where the read stops, is filled in from the germline J gene. The J gene is TRBJ2-3, the V gene TRBV20-1; D uncertain. CDR1 DFQATT and CDR2 SNEGSKA come from the germline V gene (reference sequence). The length of the CDR3 is 14 residues. V lost 2 bases to trimming and J lost 0 bases, with 9 bases between them. The covered CDR3 bases are TGCAGTGCTAGACCCGTAACTAGCACAGATACG. This encodes CSARPVTSTDT. From start to end, the CDR3 is CSARPVTSTDTQYF.

A remark on this clone: The read finishes 3 residues shy of the CDR3 end, and the germline J gene is used to complete it. The chain has TRBV28 and TRBJ2-7, with 8 bases aligning to TRBD2. This CDR3 contains 18 residues. Trimming removed 3 bases from V and 2 bases from J; junction bases left unmatched: 15. Germline CDR1 and CDR2: MDHEN and SYDVKM. CDR3: CASSFFSTSGRETYEQYF. The covered CDR3 bases are TGTGCCAGCAGTTTTTTCTCAACTAGCGGACGCGAGACCTACGAG.

A note on this clone: The read stops 3 residues short of the end of the CDR3; the missing end is completed from the germline J gene. The chain joins TRBV2 to TRBJ2-4; 8 bases line up with TRBD1. Germline values: CDR1 SNHLY, CDR2 FYNNEI. J gave up 0 bases and V 3 bases, and 7 bases lay outside the gene matches. The CDR3 runs 17 residues. This CDR3 reads CASSDWTGTLAKNIQYF. The sequenced part of the CDR3 DNA is TGTGCCAGCAGTGATTGGACAGGGACCCTAGCCAAAAACATT.

Regarding this clone: The missing CDR3 end, 3 residues past where the read stops, is filled in from the germline J gene. The rearrangement uses TRBV20-1 and TRBJ2-3, with 9 bases fitting TRBD2. Germline CDR1 is DFQATT and CDR2 is SNEGSKA (reference sequence). The J segment lost 0 bases and the V segment lost 0 bases, leaving 13 bases of the junction unmatched. The length of the CDR3 is 19 residues. The CDR3 region is CSARDGRLAGHPSTDTQYF. The DNA read from the CDR3 is TGCAGTGCTAGAGATGGAAGGCTAGCGGGACATCCTAGCACAGATACG.

As for this clone: Read sequence stops 3 residues before the CDR3 end, and the germline J gene provides the missing end. J is TRBJ2-7 and V is TRBV18, with 10 bases matching TRBD1. V dropped 6 bases and J dropped 2; count of bases not matched to a gene: 4. This CDR3 has 14 residues. In germline, CDR1 is KGHSH, CDR2 LQKENI. Incomplete CDR3 DNA: TGTGCCAGCTCTCCGGACAGGGGGACCTACGAG. Encoded protein: CASSPDRGTYE. The full CDR3 reads CASSPDRGTYEQYF.